This T cell receptor beta chain was sequenced in a study of T cells in Graves' hyperthyroidism and ophthalmopathy. Template material for amplifying TCR beta CDR3 regions consisted of RNA transcripts. When the TCR CDR3 underwent first-round RT-PCR, the HTBI primer set was used. MiXCR, applied by TCRdb to the multiplex PCR reads, yields one record per CDR3 protein. The data show over 200,000 distinct CDR3 sequences, around 20% seen once. The CDR3 spans 16 residues. Germline V gene data show CDR1 as SGHNT and CDR2 as YYREEE (reference sequence). Trimming at V came to 4 bases and at J to 5 bases, leaving 9 bases not matched to a gene. The study left out patients who had uncontrolled infection, other autoimmune disease, pregnancy or lactation. Study findings and constraints: The majority of expanded thyroid clonotypes above 0.001 also appeared in blood.

This clonotype was recorded at least ten times. Antigen: not known. The rearrangement links TRBV5-4 to TRBJ2-2; 9 bases agree with TRBD2. The sequenced sample was blood. The receptor's source is a man aged 40-50 years with Graves' hyperthyroidism. CDR3 sequence (DNA): TGTGCCAGCAGCCGCGACCTAGCGGGACATACCGGGGAGCTGTTTTTT. This translates into CASSRDLAGHTGELFF.